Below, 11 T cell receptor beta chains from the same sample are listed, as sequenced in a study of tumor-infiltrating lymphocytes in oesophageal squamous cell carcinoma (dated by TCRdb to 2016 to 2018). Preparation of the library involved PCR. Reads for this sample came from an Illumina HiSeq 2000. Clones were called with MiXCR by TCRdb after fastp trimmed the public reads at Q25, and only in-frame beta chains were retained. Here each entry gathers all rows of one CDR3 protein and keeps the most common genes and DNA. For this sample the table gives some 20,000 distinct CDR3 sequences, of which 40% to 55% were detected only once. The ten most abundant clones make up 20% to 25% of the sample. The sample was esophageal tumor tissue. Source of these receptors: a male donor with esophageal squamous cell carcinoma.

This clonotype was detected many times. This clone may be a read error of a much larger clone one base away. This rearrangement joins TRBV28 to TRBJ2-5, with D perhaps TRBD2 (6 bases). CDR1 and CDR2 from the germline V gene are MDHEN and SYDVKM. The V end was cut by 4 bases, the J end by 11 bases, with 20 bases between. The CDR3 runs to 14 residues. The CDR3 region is CASSSGGPYNEQYF. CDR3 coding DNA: TGTGCCAGCAGTTCCGGGGGTCCCTACAATGAGCAGTACTTC.

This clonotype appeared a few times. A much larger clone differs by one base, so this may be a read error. Here the CDR3 DNA reads TGTGCCAGCAGGGAGAGCTCTACCTACGAGCAGTTCTTC. The encoded protein is CASRESSTYEQFF. The chain is built from TRBV28 and TRBJ2-1; no reliable D call. This CDR3 is built from 13 residues. Trimming removed 6 bases at V and 10 bases at J, with 16 bases between. CDR1 MDHEN and CDR2 SYDVKM come from the germline V gene.

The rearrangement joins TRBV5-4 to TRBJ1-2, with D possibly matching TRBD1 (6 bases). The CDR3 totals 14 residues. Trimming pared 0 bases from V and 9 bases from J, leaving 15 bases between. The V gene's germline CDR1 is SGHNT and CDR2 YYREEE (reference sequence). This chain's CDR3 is CASSLVDSSTSYTF. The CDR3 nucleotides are TGTGCCAGCAGCTTGGTGGACAGCTCTACCAGCTACACCTTC.

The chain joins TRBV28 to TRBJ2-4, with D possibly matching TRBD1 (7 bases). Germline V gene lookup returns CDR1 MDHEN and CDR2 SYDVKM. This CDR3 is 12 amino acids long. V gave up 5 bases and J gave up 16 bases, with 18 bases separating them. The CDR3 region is CASSPHRQGGYF. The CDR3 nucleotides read TGTGCCAGCAGTCCACACCGACAGGGAGGTTACTTC.

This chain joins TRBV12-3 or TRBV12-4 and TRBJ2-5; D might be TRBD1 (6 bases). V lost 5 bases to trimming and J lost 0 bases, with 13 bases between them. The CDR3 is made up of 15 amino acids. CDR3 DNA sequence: TGTGCCAGCAGTCCGATGACAGGCAACCAAGAGACCCAGTACTTC. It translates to CASSPMTGNQETQYF.

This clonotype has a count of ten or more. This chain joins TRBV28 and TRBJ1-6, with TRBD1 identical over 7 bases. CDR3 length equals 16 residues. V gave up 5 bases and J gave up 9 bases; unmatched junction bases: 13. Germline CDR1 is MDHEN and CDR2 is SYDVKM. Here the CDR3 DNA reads TGTGCCAGCAGTCTATTCCCGCAGGGGGTGGGTTCACCCCTCCACTTT. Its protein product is CASSLFPQGVGSPLHF.

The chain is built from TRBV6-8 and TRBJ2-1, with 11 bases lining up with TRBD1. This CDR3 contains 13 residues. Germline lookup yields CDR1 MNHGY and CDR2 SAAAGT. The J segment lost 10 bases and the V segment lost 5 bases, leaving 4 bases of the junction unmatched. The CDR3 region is CASSRTGGYEQFF. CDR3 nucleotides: TGTGCCAGCAGTAGGACAGGGGGCTACGAGCAGTTCTTC.

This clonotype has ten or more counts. CDR3 loop: CASSQAGGGEQYF. The DNA for the CDR3 is TGTGCCAGCAGCCAGGCGGGGGGTGGCGAGCAGTACTTC. The gene calls are TRBV28 and TRBJ2-7; 8 positions match TRBD2. The ends lost 6 bases at V and 6 bases at J; junction bases unmatched: 7. This CDR3 is built from 13 residues. The germline CDR1 and CDR2 sequences are MDHEN and SYDVKM.

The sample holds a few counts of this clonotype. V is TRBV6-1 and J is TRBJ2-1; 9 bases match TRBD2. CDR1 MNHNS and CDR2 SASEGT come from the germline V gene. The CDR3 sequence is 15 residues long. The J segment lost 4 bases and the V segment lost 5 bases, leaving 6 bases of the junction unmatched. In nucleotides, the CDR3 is TGTGCCAGCAGTTCTACTAGCGGGTGGTACAATGAGCAGTTCTTC. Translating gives CASSSTSGWYNEQFF.

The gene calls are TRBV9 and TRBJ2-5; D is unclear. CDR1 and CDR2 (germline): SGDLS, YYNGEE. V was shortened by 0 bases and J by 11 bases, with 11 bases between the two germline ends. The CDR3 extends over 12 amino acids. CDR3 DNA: TGTGCCAGCAGCGTAGTGGCTGATGAGCAGTACTTC. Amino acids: CASSVVADEQYF. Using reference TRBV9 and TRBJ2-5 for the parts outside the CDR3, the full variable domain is DSGVTQTPKHLITATGQRVTLRCSPRSGDLSVYWYQQSLDQGLQFLIQYYNGEERAKGNILERFSAQQFPDLHSELNLSSLELGDSALYFCASSVVADEQYFGPGTRLLVL.

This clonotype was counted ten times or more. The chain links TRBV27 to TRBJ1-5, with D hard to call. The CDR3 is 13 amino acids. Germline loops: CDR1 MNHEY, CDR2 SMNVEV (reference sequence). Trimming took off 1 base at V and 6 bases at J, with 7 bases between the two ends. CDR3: CASSLFRAQPQHF. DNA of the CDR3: TGTGCCAGCAGTTTATTCCGGGCTCAGCCCCAGCATTTT.